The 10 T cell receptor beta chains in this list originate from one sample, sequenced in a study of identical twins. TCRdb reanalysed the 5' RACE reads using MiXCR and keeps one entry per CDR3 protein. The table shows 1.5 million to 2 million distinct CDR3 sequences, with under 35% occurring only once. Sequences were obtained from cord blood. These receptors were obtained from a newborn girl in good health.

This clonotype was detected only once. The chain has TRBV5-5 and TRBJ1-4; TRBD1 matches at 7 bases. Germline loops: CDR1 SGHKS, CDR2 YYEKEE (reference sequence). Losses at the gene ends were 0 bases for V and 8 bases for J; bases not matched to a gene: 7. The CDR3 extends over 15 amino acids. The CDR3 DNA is TGTGCCAGCAGCTTGGATGGGACAGTGAGGGAAAAACTGTTTTTT. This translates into CASSLDGTVREKLFF.

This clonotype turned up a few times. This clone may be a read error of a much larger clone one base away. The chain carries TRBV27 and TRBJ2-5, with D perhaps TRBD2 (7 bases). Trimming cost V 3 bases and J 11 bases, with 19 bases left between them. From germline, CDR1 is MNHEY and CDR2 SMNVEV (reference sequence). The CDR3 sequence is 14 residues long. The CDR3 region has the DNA TGTGCCAGCAGTTTGCGGGGGCTCTACAATGAGCAGTACTTC. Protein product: CASSLRGLYNEQYF.

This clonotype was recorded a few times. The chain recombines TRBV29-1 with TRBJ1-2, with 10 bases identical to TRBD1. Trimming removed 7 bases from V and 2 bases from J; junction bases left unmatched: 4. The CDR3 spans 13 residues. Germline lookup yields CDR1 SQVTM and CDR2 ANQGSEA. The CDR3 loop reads CSAGQGGNYGYTF. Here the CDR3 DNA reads TGCAGCGCCGGACAGGGGGGAAACTATGGCTACACCTTC.

Here the CDR3 reads CASSGPGVNEQYF. DNA of the CDR3: TGTGCCAGCAGTGGTCCGGGAGTCAACGAGCAGTACTTC. The gene calls are TRBV6-1 and TRBJ2-7, with a tentative D call TRBD2 (6 bases). This CDR3 comprises 13 residues. CDR1 is MNHNS, CDR2 SASEGT, per germline. Trimming shortened V by 4 bases and J by 5 bases, and 12 bases separated the two germline ends.

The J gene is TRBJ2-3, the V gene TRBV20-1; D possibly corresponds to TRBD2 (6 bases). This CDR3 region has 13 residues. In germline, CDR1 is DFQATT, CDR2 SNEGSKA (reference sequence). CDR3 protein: CRVLATSTDTQYF. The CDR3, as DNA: TGCAGGGTACTAGCTACTAGCACAGATACGCAGTATTTT.

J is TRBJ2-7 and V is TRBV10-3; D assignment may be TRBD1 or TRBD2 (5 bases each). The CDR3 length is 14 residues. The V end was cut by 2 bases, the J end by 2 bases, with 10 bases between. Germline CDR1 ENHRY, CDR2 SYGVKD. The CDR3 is CAISEGGAPYEQYF. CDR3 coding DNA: TGTGCCATCAGTGAGGGGGGTGCCCCCTACGAGCAGTACTTC.

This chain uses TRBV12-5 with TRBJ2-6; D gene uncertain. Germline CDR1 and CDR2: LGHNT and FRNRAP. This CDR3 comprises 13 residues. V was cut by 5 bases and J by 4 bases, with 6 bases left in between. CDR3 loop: CASGAPGANVLTF. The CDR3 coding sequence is TGTGCTAGTGGTGCCCCCGGGGCCAACGTCCTGACTTTC.

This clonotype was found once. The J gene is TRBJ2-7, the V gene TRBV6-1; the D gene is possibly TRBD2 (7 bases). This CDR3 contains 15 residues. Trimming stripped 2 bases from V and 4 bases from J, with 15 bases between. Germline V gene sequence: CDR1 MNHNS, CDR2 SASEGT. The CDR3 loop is CASSEFGLGGYEQYF. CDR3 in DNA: TGTGCCAGCAGTGAATTTGGACTAGGGGGATACGAGCAGTACTTC.

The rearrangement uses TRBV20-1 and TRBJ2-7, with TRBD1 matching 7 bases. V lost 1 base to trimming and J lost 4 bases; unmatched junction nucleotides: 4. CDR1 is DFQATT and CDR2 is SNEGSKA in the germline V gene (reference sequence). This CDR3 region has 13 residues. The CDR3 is CSARVRGQYEQYF. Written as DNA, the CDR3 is TGCAGTGCTAGAGTGAGGGGGCAATACGAGCAGTACTTC.

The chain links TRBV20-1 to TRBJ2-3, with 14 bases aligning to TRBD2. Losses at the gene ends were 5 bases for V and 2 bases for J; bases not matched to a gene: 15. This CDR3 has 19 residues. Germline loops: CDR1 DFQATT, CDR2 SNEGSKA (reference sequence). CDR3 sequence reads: CSAPKRGTSGSWDTDTQYF. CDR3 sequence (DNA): TGCAGTGCTCCTAAAAGGGGGACTAGCGGGAGTTGGGACACAGATACGCAGTATTTT.